The 18 T cell receptor beta chains below were found in one sample sequenced in a study of early T cells in non-severe SARS-CoV-2 infection. TCRdb redid the calling of the 5' RACE reads with MiXCR, one entry per CDR3 protein. The sample includes about 45,000 distinct CDR3 sequences, 12% of them seen just once. Source material: whole blood. These receptors were collected from an adult who was a healthcare worker with PCR-confirmed SARS-CoV-2 infection or an uninfected control (not recorded which).

The table lists this clonotype with many counts. This rearrangement joins TRBV10-1 to TRBJ2-1, with D hard to call. Germline V gene data show CDR1 as WNHNN and CDR2 as SYGVQD (reference sequence). CDR3 length: 18 amino acids. V was shortened by 3 bases and J by 5 bases, with 23 bases between the two germline ends. DNA for the CDR3: TGCGCCAGCAGTGAATCATATCCCCTGGAACTTACCGACAATGAGCAGTTCTTC. Protein sequence: CASSESYPLELTDNEQFF.

This clonotype was recorded many times. The chain combines TRBV6-2 or TRBV6-3 with TRBJ1-1; no clear D. The CDR3 totals 14 residues. Germline assignment: CDR1 MNHEY and CDR2 SVGEGT. Trimming stripped 0 bases from V and 10 bases from J, with 15 bases between. The CDR3 nucleotides are TGTGCCAGCAGTTACTCTTCACTCGGACTGACAGCTTTCTTT. Translation: CASSYSSLGLTAFF.

This clonotype has just a few counts. The gene calls are TRBV5-4 and TRBJ1-1; D gene unclear. This CDR3 comprises 13 residues. Per the germline V gene, CDR1 is SGHNT and CDR2 is YYREEE (reference sequence). V shed 9 bases and J shed 4 bases, with 16 bases lying between them. The CDR3: CATSYWVGTEAFF. DNA of the CDR3: TGTGCCACCTCCTACTGGGTGGGCACTGAAGCTTTCTTT.

This clonotype has ten or more counts. CDR3 in DNA: TGCAGTGCTAGTGCGGGGCGGGGCACCGGGGAGCTGTTTTTT. As protein: CSASAGRGTGELFF. This chain joins TRBV20-1 and TRBJ2-2, with D possibly TRBD2 on 6 matching bases. CDR1 is DFQATT and CDR2 is SNEGSKA in the germline V gene (reference sequence). V shed 3 bases and J shed 4 bases, with 12 bases lying between them. CDR3 length equals 14 residues.

This clonotype was observed a handful of times. The J gene is TRBJ2-7, the V gene TRBV11-1, with D tentatively TRBD2 (5 bases). V was pared by 4 bases and J by 5 bases, with 9 bases between. This CDR3 spans 12 amino acids. Germline V gene sequence: CDR1 SGHAT, CDR2 FQDESV (reference sequence). CDR3 sequence reads: CASSSGSHEQYF. The CDR3 DNA sequence: TGTGCCAGCAGCTCGGGAAGCCACGAGCAGTACTTC.

This clonotype was detected ten times or more. This chain links TRBV20-1 with TRBJ2-3, with D possibly TRBD2 on 6 matching bases. This CDR3 spans 15 amino acids. Germline CDR1 is DFQATT and CDR2 is SNEGSKA (reference sequence). The ends were cut back, 0 bases at V and 5 bases at J, with 15 bases in the middle. CDR3 loop: CSARDWGRGKDTQYF. CDR3 nucleotide sequence: TGCAGTGCTAGAGACTGGGGTCGGGGGAAAGATACGCAGTATTTT.

In its sample, this clonotype was seen a few times. This chain links TRBV20-1 with TRBJ2-5; D perhaps matches TRBD2 (6 bases). V shed 1 base and J shed 1 base, with 16 bases lying between them. The CDR3 runs to 16 residues. Germline values: CDR1 DFQATT, CDR2 SNEGSKA (reference sequence). CDR3: CSARGWGGEVQETQYF. In DNA, the CDR3 is TGCAGTGCTAGAGGTTGGGGCGGGGAGGTCCAAGAGACCCAGTACTTC.

This clonotype has ten or more counts. V and J are TRBV11-3 and TRBJ2-1; TRBD2 matches 10 bases. Germline V gene lookup returns CDR1 SGHNT and CDR2 YENEEA. V shed 4 bases, J shed 5 bases, and the junction held 2 bases outside the gene matches. The CDR3 totals 14 residues. This CDR3 is CASSSLAGDNEQFF. CDR3 bases: TGTGCCAGCAGCTCCCTAGCGGGGGACAATGAGCAGTTCTTC.

The table lists this clonotype with a few counts. The genes are TRBV11-2 and TRBJ2-1, with TRBD2 identical over 10 bases. CDR3 size: 13 residues. Germline lookup yields CDR1 SGHAT and CDR2 FQNNGV. With V trimmed by 5 bases and J by 7 bases, 2 bases remained unmatched. CDR3 amino acids: CASSRTSGNEQFF. CDR3 nucleotides: TGTGCCAGCAGCCGGACTAGCGGAAATGAGCAGTTCTTC.

V gene TRBV10-3 combines with J gene TRBJ2-1, with D possibly matching TRBD2 (7 bases). The CDR3 runs 14 residues. The V gene's germline CDR1 is ENHRY and CDR2 SYGVKD. Deletions cut 5 bases from V and 6 bases from J, with 14 bases between. The CDR3 DNA follows: TGTGCCATCAGTCCCTTAGGGGGGGGCAATGAGCAGTTCTTC. This sequence encodes CAISPLGGGNEQFF.

This chain uses TRBV6-2 or TRBV6-3 with TRBJ1-1, with D unclear. This CDR3 region has 13 residues. Trimming shortened V by 0 bases and J by 5 bases, and 7 bases separated the two germline ends. Germline loops: CDR1 MNHEY, CDR2 SVGEGT. The CDR3 DNA reads TGTGCCAGCAGTTACTCGTGGGGTACTGAAGCTTTCTTT. Translation: CASSYSWGTEAFF.

There are many counts of this clonotype. J is TRBJ1-4 and V is TRBV5-4, with TRBD1 matching 10 bases. The CDR3 has 15 amino acids. Trimming at V came to 0 bases and at J to 5 bases, leaving 1 base not matched to a gene. Per germline, CDR1 SGHNT and CDR2 YYREEE (reference sequence). The CDR3 is CASSLAGQGNEKLFF. The CDR3 DNA reads TGTGCCAGCAGCTTGGCGGGACAGGGGAATGAAAAACTGTTTTTT.

V and J are TRBV20-1 and TRBJ2-5; TRBD2 agrees at 13 bases. Trimming at V came to 1 base and at J to 5 bases, leaving 7 bases not matched to a gene. Per germline, CDR1 DFQATT and CDR2 SNEGSKA (reference sequence). The CDR3 sequence is 16 residues long. The CDR3: CSARVTSGGARETQYF. CDR3 DNA: TGCAGTGCTAGAGTTACTAGCGGGGGGGCCAGGGAGACCCAGTACTTC.

This clonotype was recorded at least ten times. The CDR3 region has the DNA TGTGCCAGCAGCTTTCCCCTCTCCCCGGGACACCCGGTTAGTCTAGCGGGATTCGAGCAGTACTTC. It specifies CASSFPLSPGHPVSLAGFEQYF. The chain has TRBV28 and TRBJ2-7; 9 nucleotides match TRBD2. The CDR3 length is 22 residues. Germline assignment: CDR1 MDHEN and CDR2 SYDVKM. J gave up 6 bases and V 6 bases, and 33 bases lay outside the gene matches.

The chain uses TRBV7-2 and TRBJ1-5; no definite D call. The CDR3 has 14 amino acids. Germline lookup yields CDR1 SGHTA and CDR2 FQGNSA. V was shortened by 5 bases and J by 6 bases, with 14 bases between the two germline ends. The CDR3 DNA follows: TGTGCCAGCAGCCCAGATCCAGTTTTTCAGCCCCAGCATTTT. It translates to CASSPDPVFQPQHF. Drawing the rest from reference TRBV7-2 and TRBJ1-5, the complete variable domain is GAGVSQSPSNKVTEKGKDVELRCDPISGHTALYWYRQSLGQGLEFLIYFQGNSAPDKSGLPSDRFSAERTGGSVSTLTIQRTQQEDSAVYLCASSPDPVFQPQHFGDGTRLSIL.

This clonotype was detected only a few times. The rearrangement joins TRBV11-2 to TRBJ2-1; D unclear. Germline assignment: CDR1 SGHAT and CDR2 FQNNGV. Trimming stripped 5 bases from V and 3 bases from J, with 14 bases between. This CDR3 is built from 15 residues. Written as DNA, the CDR3 is TGTGCCAGCAGCAAATTTGAGGCGCTCTACAATGAGCAGTTCTTC. It encodes CASSKFEALYNEQFF.

The chain employs TRBV7-2 and TRBJ2-2; D remains unclear. The V end lost 6 bases, the J end lost 7 bases, and 9 bases lay between the germline ends. Germline CDR1 SGHTA, CDR2 FQGNSA. CDR3 size: 12 residues. CDR3 sequence reads: CASSWKSGELFF. CDR3 DNA: TGTGCCAGCAGTTGGAAGAGCGGGGAGCTGTTTTTT.

This clonotype was found many times. This chain connects TRBV5-1 to TRBJ2-2; tentative D call: TRBD1 (5 bases). This CDR3 has 15 amino acids. Germline assignment: CDR1 SGHRS and CDR2 YFSETQ. With 3 bases removed from V and 2 bases from J, the gap between germline ends came to 11 bases. This CDR3 reads CASSSTASNTGELFF. The CDR3 nucleotides are TGCGCCAGCAGCTCGACAGCGAGCAACACCGGGGAGCTGTTTTTT.